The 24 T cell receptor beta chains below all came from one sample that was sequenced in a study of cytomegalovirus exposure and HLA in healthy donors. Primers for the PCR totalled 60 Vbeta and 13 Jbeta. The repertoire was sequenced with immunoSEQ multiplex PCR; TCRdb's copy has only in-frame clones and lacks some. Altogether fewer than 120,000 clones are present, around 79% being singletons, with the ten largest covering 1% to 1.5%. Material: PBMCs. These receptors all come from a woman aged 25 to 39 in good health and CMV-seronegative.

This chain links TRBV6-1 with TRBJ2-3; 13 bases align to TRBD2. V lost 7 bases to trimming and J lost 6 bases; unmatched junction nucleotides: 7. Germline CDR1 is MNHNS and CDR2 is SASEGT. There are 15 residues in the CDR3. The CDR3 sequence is CASKLAGGIPDTQYF. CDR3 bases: TGTGCCAGCAAACTAGCGGGGGGGATCCCCGATACGCAGTATTTT.

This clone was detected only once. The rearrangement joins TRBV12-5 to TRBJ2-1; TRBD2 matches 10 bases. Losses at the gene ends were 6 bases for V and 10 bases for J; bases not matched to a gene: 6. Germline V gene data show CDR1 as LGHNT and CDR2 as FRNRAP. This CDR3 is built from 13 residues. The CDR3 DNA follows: TGTGCTAGTGGGCCTGGGACTAGCGTCGAGCAGTTCTTC. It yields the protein CASGPGTSVEQFF.

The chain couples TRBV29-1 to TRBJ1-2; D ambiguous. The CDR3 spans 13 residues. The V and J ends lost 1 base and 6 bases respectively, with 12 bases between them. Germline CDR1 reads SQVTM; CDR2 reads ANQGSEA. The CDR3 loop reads CSVEAGVADGYTF. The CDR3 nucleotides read TGCAGCGTTGAAGCGGGTGTAGCGGATGGCTACACCTTC.

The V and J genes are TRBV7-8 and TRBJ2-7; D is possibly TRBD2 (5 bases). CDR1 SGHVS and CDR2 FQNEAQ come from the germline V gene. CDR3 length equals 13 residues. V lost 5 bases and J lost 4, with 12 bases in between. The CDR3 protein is CASSIGLQYEQYF. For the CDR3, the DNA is TGTGCCAGCAGCATAGGACTGCAGTACGAGCAGTACTTC.

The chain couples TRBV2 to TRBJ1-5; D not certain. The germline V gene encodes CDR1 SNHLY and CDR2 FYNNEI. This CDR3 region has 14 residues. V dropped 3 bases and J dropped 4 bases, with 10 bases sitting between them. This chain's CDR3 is CASSEERPNQPQHF. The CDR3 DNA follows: TGTGCCAGCAGTGAGGAGCGACCGAATCAGCCCCAGCATTTT.

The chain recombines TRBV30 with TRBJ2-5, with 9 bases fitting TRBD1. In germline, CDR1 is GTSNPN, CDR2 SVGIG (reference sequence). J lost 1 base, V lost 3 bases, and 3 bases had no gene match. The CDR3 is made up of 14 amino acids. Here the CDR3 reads CAWRPDRGQETQYF. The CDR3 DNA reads TGTGCCTGGAGGCCGGACAGGGGCCAAGAGACCCAGTACTTC.

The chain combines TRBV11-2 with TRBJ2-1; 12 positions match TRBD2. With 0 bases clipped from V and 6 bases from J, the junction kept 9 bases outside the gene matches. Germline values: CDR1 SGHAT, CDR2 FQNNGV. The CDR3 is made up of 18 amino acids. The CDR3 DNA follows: TGTGCCAGCAGCTTAGAGAGATCTAGCGGGAGGGCCTTCAATGAGCAGTTCTTC. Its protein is CASSLERSSGRAFNEQFF.

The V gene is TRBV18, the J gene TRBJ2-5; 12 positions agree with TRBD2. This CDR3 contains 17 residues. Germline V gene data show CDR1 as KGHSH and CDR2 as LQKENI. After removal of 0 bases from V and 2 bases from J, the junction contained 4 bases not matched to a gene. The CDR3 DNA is TGTGCCAGCTCACCACCAGGACTAGCGGGGTTTCAAGAGACCCAGTACTTC. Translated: CASSPPGLAGFQETQYF.

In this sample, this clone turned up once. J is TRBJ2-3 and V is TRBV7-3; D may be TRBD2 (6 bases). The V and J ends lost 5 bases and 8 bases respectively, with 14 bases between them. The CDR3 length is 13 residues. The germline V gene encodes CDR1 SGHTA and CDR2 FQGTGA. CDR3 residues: CASSRPVGGTQYF. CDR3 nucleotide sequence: TGTGCCAGCAGCAGACCGGTCGGGGGTACGCAGTATTTT. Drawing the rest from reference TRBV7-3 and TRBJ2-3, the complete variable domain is GAGVSQTPSNKVTEKGKYVELRCDPISGHTALYWYRQSLGQGPEFLIYFQGTGAADDSGLPNDRFFAVRPEGSVSTLKIQRTERGDSAVYLCASSRPVGGTQYFGPGTRLTVL.

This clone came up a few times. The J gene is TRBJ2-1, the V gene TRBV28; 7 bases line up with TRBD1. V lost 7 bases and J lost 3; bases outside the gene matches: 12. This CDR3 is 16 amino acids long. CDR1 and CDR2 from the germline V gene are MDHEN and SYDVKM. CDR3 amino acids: CASTTPRDSLYNEQFF. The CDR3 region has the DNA TGTGCCAGCACCACCCCCCGGGACAGCCTCTACAATGAGCAGTTCTTC. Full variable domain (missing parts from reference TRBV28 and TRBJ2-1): DVKVTQSSRYLVKRTGEKVFLECVQDMDHENMFWYRQDPGLGLRLIYFSYDVKMKEKGDIPEGYSVSREKKERFSLILESASTNQTSMYLCASTTPRDSLYNEQFFGPGTRLTVL.

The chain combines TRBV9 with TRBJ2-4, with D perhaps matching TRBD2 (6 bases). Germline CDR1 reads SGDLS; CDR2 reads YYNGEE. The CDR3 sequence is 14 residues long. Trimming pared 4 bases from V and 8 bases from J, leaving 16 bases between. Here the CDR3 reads CASSTRPGGDIQYF. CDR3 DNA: TGTGCCAGCAGCACTCGTCCAGGCGGGGACATTCAGTACTTC.

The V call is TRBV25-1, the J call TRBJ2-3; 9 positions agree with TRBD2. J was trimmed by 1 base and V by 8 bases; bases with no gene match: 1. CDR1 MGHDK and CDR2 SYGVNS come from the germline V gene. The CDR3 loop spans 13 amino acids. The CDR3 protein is CASQRGGTDTQYF. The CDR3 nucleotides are TGTGCCAGCCAGCGGGGGGGCACAGATACGCAGTATTTT.

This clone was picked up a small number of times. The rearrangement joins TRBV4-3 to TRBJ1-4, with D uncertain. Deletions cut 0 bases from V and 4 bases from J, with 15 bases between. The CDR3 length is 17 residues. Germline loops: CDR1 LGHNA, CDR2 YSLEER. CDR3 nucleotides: TGCGCCAGCAGCCAAGAGCTTCGAACTTCATATAATGAAAAACTGTTTTTT. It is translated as CASSQELRTSYNEKLFF.

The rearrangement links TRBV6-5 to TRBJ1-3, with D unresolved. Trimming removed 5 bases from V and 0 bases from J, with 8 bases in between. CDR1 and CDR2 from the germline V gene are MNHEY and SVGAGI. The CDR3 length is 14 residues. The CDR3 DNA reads TGTGCCAGCAGTCCAGTGATCTCTGGAAACACCATATATTTT. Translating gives CASSPVISGNTIYF.

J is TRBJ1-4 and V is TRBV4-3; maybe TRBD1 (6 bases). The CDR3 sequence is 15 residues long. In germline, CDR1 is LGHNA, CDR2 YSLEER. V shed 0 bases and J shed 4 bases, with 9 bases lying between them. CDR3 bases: TGCGCCAGCAGCCAAGAGCCCAGGGGTAATGAAAAACTGTTTTTT. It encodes CASSQEPRGNEKLFF.

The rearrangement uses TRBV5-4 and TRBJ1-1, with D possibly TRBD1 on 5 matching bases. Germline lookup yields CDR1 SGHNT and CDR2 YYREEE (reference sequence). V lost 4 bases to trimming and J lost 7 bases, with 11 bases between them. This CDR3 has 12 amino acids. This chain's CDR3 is CASSRVGDEAFF. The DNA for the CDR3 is TGTGCCAGCAGCCGCGTAGGGGATGAAGCTTTCTTT.

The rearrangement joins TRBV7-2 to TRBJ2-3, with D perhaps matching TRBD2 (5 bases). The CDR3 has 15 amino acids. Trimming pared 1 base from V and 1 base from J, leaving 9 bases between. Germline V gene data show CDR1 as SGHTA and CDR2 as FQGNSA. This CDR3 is CASSLGESGTDTQYF. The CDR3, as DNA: TGTGCCAGCAGCTTAGGGGAGAGCGGCACAGATACGCAGTATTTT.

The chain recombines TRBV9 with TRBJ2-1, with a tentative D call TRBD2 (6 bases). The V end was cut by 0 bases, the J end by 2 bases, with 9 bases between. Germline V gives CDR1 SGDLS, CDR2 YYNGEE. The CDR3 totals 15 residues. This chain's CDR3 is CASSVGGEAYNEQFF. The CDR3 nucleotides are TGTGCCAGCAGCGTAGGGGGGGAGGCCTACAATGAGCAGTTCTTC.

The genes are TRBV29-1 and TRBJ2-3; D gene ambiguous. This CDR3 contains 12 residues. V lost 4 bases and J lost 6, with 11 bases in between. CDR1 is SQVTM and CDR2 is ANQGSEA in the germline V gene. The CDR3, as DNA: TGCAGCGTTGGTCCACCGAGGGATACGCAGTATTTT. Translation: CSVGPPRDTQYF.

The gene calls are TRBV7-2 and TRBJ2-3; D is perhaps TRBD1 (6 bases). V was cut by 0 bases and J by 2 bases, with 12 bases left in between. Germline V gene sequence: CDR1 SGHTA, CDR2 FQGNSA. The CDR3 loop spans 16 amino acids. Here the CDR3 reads CASSLAGAGTTDTQYF. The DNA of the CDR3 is TGTGCCAGCAGCTTAGCGGGGGCAGGTACCACAGATACGCAGTATTTT.

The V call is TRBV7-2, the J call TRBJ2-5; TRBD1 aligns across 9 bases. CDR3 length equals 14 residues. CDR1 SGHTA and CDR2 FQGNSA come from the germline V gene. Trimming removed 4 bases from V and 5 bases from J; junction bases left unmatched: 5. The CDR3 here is CASSSRTGVETQYF. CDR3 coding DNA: TGTGCCAGCAGCTCCCGGACAGGGGTTGAGACCCAGTACTTC.

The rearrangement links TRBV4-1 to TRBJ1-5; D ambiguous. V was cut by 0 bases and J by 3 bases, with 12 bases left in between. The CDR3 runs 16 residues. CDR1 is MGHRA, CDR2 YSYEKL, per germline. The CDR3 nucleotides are TGCGCCAGCAGCCAAGAAGGTCACGGGAACAATCAGCCCCAGCATTTT. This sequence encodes CASSQEGHGNNQPQHF.

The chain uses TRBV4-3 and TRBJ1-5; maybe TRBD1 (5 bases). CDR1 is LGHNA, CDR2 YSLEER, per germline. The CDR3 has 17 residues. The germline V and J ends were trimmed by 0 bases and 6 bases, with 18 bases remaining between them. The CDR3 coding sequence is TGCGCCAGCAGCCAAGATTGGGGCGGACAACGGACTCAGCCCCAGCATTTT. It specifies CASSQDWGGQRTQPQHF.

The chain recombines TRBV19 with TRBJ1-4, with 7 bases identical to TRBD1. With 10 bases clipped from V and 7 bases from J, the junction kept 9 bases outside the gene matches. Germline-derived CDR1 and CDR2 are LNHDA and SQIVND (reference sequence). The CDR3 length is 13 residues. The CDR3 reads CATTGDESEKLFF. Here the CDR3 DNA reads TGTGCCACCACAGGGGACGAGTCTGAAAAACTGTTTTTT.